The next 16 T cell receptor beta chains were all read from a single sample in a study of T cell responses to AZD1222 COVID-19 vaccine. Method: immunoSEQ multiplex PCR; TCRdb's copy keeps in-frame clones and lacks some. The sample carries around 190,000 clones, approximately 94% recorded once. This specimen consisted of peripheral blood, obtained 28 days after the second AZD1222 dose. The origin of the receptors is an adult who received the AZD1222 COVID-19 vaccine.

The genes are TRBV2 and TRBJ2-2; 7 bases map to TRBD2. Unmatched junction bases numbered 8, after V lost 5 bases and J lost 5 bases. The length of the CDR3 is 15 residues. Germline assignment: CDR1 SNHLY and CDR2 FYNNEI. The CDR3 loop reads CASSPGLSITGELFF. The CDR3 DNA is TGTGCCAGCAGTCCGGGACTATCAATTACCGGGGAGCTGTTTTTT. The complete variable domain, with remaining parts taken from reference TRBV2 and TRBJ2-2, reads EPEVTQTPSHQVTQMGQEVILRCVPISNHLYFYWYRQILGQKVEFLVSFYNNEISEKSEIFDDQFSVERPDGSNFTLKIRSTKLEDSAMYFCASSPGLSITGELFFGEGSRLTVL.

The V gene is TRBV3-1 (or the pseudogene TRBV3-2), the J gene TRBJ1-5; tentatively, D is TRBD1 (5 bases). CDR3 length equals 12 residues. V shed 4 bases and J shed 6 bases, with 7 bases lying between them. Germline V lookup: CDR1 LGHDT, CDR2 YNNKEL (reference sequence). CDR3 loop: CASSLGTQPQHF. For the CDR3, the DNA is TGTGCCAGCAGCCTAGGGACTCAGCCCCAGCATTTT.

This chain links TRBV10-2 with TRBJ1-3, with D tentatively TRBD1 (6 bases). CDR1 and CDR2 from the germline V gene are WSHSY and SAAADI. V was shortened by 6 bases and J by 0 bases, with 6 bases between the two germline ends. CDR3 length equals 13 residues. The CDR3 DNA follows: TGCGCCAGCAGAGGGGGCTCTGGAAACACCATATATTTT. This sequence encodes CASRGGSGNTIYF.

This rearrangement joins TRBV2 to TRBJ2-1; 7 nucleotides line up with TRBD2. The germline CDR1 and CDR2 sequences are SNHLY and FYNNEI. V was pared by 2 bases and J by 6 bases, with 10 bases of the junction left unmatched. The CDR3 spans 16 residues. The CDR3 sequence is CASSEPFGGIGNEQFF. The CDR3 coding sequence is TGTGCCAGCAGTGAACCCTTCGGGGGGATCGGCAATGAGCAGTTCTTC.

The chain carries TRBV28 and TRBJ1-4; D call uncertain. Germline CDR1 MDHEN, CDR2 SYDVKM. The CDR3 extends over 15 amino acids. The germline V and J ends were trimmed by 6 bases and 8 bases, with 19 bases remaining between them. CDR3 in amino acids: CASRGSGRAWEKLFF. The CDR3 DNA reads TGTGCCAGCAGGGGATCGGGGAGGGCTTGGGAAAAACTGTTTTTT.

This clone has only one observation. J is TRBJ2-2 and V is TRBV5-4; 8 nucleotides line up with TRBD1. Germline V CDR1 and CDR2: SGHNT, YYREEE (reference sequence). The length of the CDR3 is 14 residues. Unmatched junction bases numbered 3, after V lost 4 bases and J lost 4 bases. The CDR3, as DNA: TGTGCCAGCAGCAGGACAGGGACCACCGGGGAGCTGTTTTTT. The encoded protein is CASSRTGTTGELFF.

The rearrangement joins TRBV7-2 to TRBJ2-3, with TRBD2 matching 13 bases. Germline assignment: CDR1 SGHTA and CDR2 FQGNSA. The junction had 8 bases not matched to a gene; V was cut back by 2 bases and J by 3 bases. This CDR3 is built from 18 residues. The CDR3 region is CASSLFPGTSGKTDTQYF. CDR3 DNA: TGTGCCAGCAGCTTATTCCCTGGGACTAGCGGGAAGACAGATACGCAGTATTTT. The full variable domain, its missing parts supplied by reference TRBV7-2 and TRBJ2-3, is GAGVSQSPSNKVTEKGKDVELRCDPISGHTALYWYRQSLGQGLEFLIYFQGNSAPDKSGLPSDRFSAERTGGSVSTLTIQRTQQEDSAVYLCASSLFPGTSGKTDTQYFGPGTRLTVL.

The J gene is TRBJ2-3, the V gene TRBV19; possible D gene TRBD1, 6 bases. CDR3 length: 14 residues. V gave up 4 bases and J gave up 7 bases, with 15 bases separating them. The germline gives CDR1 LNHDA, CDR2 SQIVND (reference sequence). The CDR3: CASSTQGRLNTQYF. In DNA, the CDR3 is TGTGCCAGTAGTACACAGGGCAGACTAAATACGCAGTATTTT.

The rearrangement joins TRBV10-1 to TRBJ2-7, with no clear D. V was shortened by 0 bases and J by 0 bases, with 6 bases between the two germline ends. Germline loops: CDR1 WNHNN, CDR2 SYGVQD (reference sequence). This CDR3 is 14 amino acids long. The chain's CDR3 is CASSESPSSYEQYF. The CDR3 nucleotides read TGCGCCAGCAGTGAGTCTCCGAGCTCCTACGAGCAGTACTTC.

The CDR3 DNA follows: TGTGCCAGCAGTTACTCAGGGAGTGAAGCTTTCTTT. Translating it yields CASSYSGSEAFF. This chain uses TRBV6-5 with TRBJ1-1; D is unclear. Trimming removed 0 bases from V and 7 bases from J, with 6 bases in between. Germline lookup yields CDR1 MNHEY and CDR2 SVGAGI. This CDR3 is built from 12 residues.

The chain uses TRBV29-1 and TRBJ1-3; tentative D call: TRBD1 (5 bases). Germline values: CDR1 SQVTM, CDR2 ANQGSEA. Between the trimmed V and J ends, which lost 3 bases and 4 bases, there was a span of 13 bases. The CDR3 totals 14 residues. CDR3 in DNA: TGCAGCGTTGACAGTTCAGGGACGGGAAACACCATATATTTT. Protein product: CSVDSSGTGNTIYF.

The chain is built from TRBV19 and TRBJ1-1; D possibly corresponds to TRBD1 (6 bases). This CDR3 contains 14 residues. V lost 1 base and J lost 3, with 9 bases in between. Germline V gene sequence: CDR1 LNHDA, CDR2 SQIVND (reference sequence). The CDR3 sequence is CASSIGGRDTEAFF. CDR3 coding DNA: TGTGCCAGTAGTATAGGGGGGCGAGACACTGAAGCTTTCTTT.

The chain employs TRBV28 and TRBJ1-2; possible D gene TRBD1, 6 bases. Deletions cut 9 bases from V and 6 bases from J, with 20 bases between. The CDR3 totals 14 residues. Germline V gene sequence: CDR1 MDHEN, CDR2 SYDVKM. The CDR3 loop reads CASGGRAKSNGYTF. CDR3 DNA: TGTGCCAGTGGGGGCAGGGCTAAGAGTAATGGCTACACCTTC.

In DNA, the CDR3 is TGTGCCAGTAGTATGGGTAGCGGGGGGGCCTCCTACAATGAGCAGTTCTTC. Residues: CASSMGSGGASYNEQFF. The V gene is TRBV19, the J gene TRBJ2-1; the match to TRBD2 covers 11 bases. J lost 0 bases, V lost 3 bases, and 4 bases had no gene match. Germline CDR1 reads LNHDA; CDR2 reads SQIVND (reference sequence). The CDR3 is made up of 17 amino acids.

The chain uses TRBV7-3 and TRBJ1-6, with unresolved D. Germline V gene sequence: CDR1 SGHTA, CDR2 FQGTGA. Trimming cost V 0 bases and J 9 bases, with 9 bases left between them. This CDR3 has 14 residues. CDR3 bases: TGTGCCAGCAGCTTAACCTCTACGGGTTCACCCCTCCACTTT. This translates into CASSLTSTGSPLHF.

V is TRBV11-3 and J is TRBJ1-1, with 8 bases identical to TRBD1. This CDR3 spans 17 amino acids. Per the germline V gene, CDR1 is SGHNT and CDR2 is YENEEA. With V trimmed by 5 bases and J by 7 bases, 18 bases remained unmatched. In DNA, the CDR3 is TGTGCCAGCAGCCGAATGGGGGACAGGTGGGAATCCTTTGAAGCTTTCTTT. This sequence encodes CASSRMGDRWESFEAFF.